Listed below are T cell receptor beta chains from one sample, sequenced in a study of blood T cell repertoires in COVID-19. Using immunoSEQ multiplex PCR, the repertoire was profiled, and TCRdb retains in-frame clones only, with some absent. The sample holds a few hundred thousand clones, more than 70% seen once. The sequenced sample was PBMCs or T cells enriched from blood (not recorded which). The receptors stem from a young woman who had recovered from COVID-19. Both conserved end residues are part of each CDR3.

TRBV5-1	14	CASSLPDRVYEQFF
TRBV6-5	14	CASSYLASTDTQYF
TRBV6-2/TRBV6-3	16	CASSYEAGDPRQPQHF
TRBV25-1	12	CASSHLELFFHF
TRBV24-1	15	CATSDNRVEGEKLFF
TRBV30	13	CAWSSGYSYEQYF
TRBV7-3	15	CASSLTGNMNTEAFF
TRBV19	15	CASQDRSASGNTIYF
TRBV5-1	13	CASSLRGGGEQFF
TRBV27	13	CASSLNSYNEQFF
TRBV7-2	18	CASSLRGTGGLANQPQHF
TRBV7-9	14	CASSRPQRREGYTF
TRBV24-1	17	CATSDSPSGGSTDTQYF
TRBV28	17	CASSFNLGSQGSISAFF
TRBV18	17	CASSPAGTGGAKNIQYF
TRBV19	15	CASSPLPGDHQPQHF
TRBV5-1	16	CASSLGTGTGVETQYF
TRBV19	15	CASSPGQGVYSPLHF
TRBV9	16	CASSVAQSPLGTSLHF
TRBV27	14	CASSRDRDTGELFF
TRBV29-1	13	CSASGTGGNGYTF
TRBV6-5	13	CAVKGDRAHGYTF
TRBV6-6	15	CASSYSLQGNQPQHF
TRBV3-1/TRBV3-2	16	CASSQEGTSRGGAQYF
TRBV27	15	CASSPRHILTDTQYF
TRBV10-3	11	CAISDREGYTF
TRBV7-2	14	CASSLGHPYYGYTF
TRBV3-1/TRBV3-2	20	CASSLQHLLAGALTYNEQFF
TRBV18	14	CASSLGQHTGELFF
TRBV15	16	CATSSGRGRDSYEQYF
TRBV6-5	13	CASSRGGGHEQYF
TRBV9	15	CASSVGQDPQGEQYF
TRBV19	14	CASSIAIAGSPLHF
TRBV7-9	12	CASSSRGTEAFF
TRBV27	17	CASTPLGGSSYNSPLHF
TRBV2	16	CASSSGQGAYQETQYF
TRBV7-6	21	CASSLDGTRGPEKSGRDTQYF
TRBV2	14	CASHGTGKAAIAFF
TRBV9	15	CARSVEQGPYNEQFF
TRBV27	15	CASSSTGLLTYEQYF
TRBV27	12	CASGEQGYEQYF
TRBV14	17	CASTIGVPALGSAEAFF
TRBV5-1	15	CASSLGRAPNQPQHF
TRBV5-6	13	CASSPGYYYGYTF
TRBV4-3	14	CASSQDNGRGGAFF
TRBV28	16	CASDTSGGAETDTQYF
TRBV3-1/TRBV3-2	13	CASSQYSNQPQHF
TRBV2	16	CASSELRPQGGQPQHF
TRBV27	14	CASSLEGAHQPQHF
TRBV6-5	13	CASSLSLPQPQHF
TRBV27	13	CASSLQGGEKLFF
TRBV9	15	CASSVGGQRSYEQYF
TRBV30	13	CAWSKQGTDTQYF
TRBV28	14	CASSNGGRGPEAFF
TRBV7-3	15	CASSREGTNTGELFF
TRBV6-5	11	CASISRGEQYF
TRBV27	16	CASSSLRDSTFYEQYF
TRBV6-5	12	CASSTWGGEQFF
TRBV28	12	CASSFKSYGYTF
TRBV13	14	CASSSGLAGYEQYF